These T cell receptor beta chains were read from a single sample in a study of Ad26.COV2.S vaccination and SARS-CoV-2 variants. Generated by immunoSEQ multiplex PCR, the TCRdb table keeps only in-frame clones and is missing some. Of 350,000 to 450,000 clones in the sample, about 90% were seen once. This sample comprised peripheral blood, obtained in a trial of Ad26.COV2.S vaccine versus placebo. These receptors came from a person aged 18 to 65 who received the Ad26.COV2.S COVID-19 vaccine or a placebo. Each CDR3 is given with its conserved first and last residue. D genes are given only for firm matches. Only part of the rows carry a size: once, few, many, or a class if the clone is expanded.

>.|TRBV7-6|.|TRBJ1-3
CASSLALVAEYGNTIYF
TGTGCCAGCAGCTTAGCCCTTGTGGCAGAATACGGAAACACCATATATTTT
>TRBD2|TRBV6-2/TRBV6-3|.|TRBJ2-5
CASSARWGAGGLQETQYF
TGTGCCAGCAGTGCTCGTTGGGGAGCGGGGGGCCTACAAGAGACCCAGTACTTC
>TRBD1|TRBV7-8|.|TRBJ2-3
CASSLVTGGTDTQYF
TGTGCCAGCAGCTTAGTCACAGGGGGCACAGATACGCAGTATTTT
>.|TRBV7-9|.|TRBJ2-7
CASSSIQTYEQYF
TGTGCCAGCAGCTCAATCCAGACCTACGAGCAGTACTTC
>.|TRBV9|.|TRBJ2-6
CASRGQSTSGANVLTF
TGTGCCAGCCGAGGACAGTCGACCTCTGGGGCCAACGTCCTGACTTTC
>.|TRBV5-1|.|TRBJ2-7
CASSLGGNAYEQYF
TGCGCCAGCAGCTTGGGAGGGAACGCCTACGAGCAGTACTTC
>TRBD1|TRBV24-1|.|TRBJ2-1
CATSDSDRGHYNEQFF
TGTGCCACCAGTGATTCAGACAGGGGTCACTACAATGAGCAGTTCTTC
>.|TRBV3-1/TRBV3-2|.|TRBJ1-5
CASSPGSGGNQPQHF
TGTGCCAGCAGCCCCGGGTCGGGGGGCAATCAGCCCCAGCATTTT
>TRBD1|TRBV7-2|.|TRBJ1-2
CASSPRDRGRGYGYTF
TGTGCCAGCAGCCCCCGGGACAGGGGGCGCGGGTATGGCTACACCTTC
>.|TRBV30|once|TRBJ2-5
CAWSVGNGQQETQYF
TGTGCCTGGAGTGTAGGGAACGGACAACAAGAGACCCAGTACTTC
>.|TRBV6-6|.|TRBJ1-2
CASSMNRDQGYTF
TGTGCCAGCTCAATGAACAGGGACCAGGGCTACACCTTC
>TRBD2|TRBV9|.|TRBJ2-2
CASSIGGGKYTGELFF
TGTGCCAGCAGCATCGGCGGGGGGAAGTACACCGGGGAGCTGTTTTTT
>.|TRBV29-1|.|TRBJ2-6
CSVEGPLPGANVLTF
TGCAGCGTTGAGGGACCGCTCCCTGGGGCCAACGTCCTGACTTTC
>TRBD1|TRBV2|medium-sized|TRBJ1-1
CAPTPGQGAIGTEAFF
TGTGCACCGACCCCGGGACAGGGGGCAATTGGCACTGAAGCTTTCTTT
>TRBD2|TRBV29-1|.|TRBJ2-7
CSVLAGWYEQYF
TGCAGCGTTTTAGCGGGGTGGTACGAGCAGTACTTC
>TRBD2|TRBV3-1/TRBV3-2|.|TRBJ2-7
CASSTGTNSYEQYF
TGTGCCAGCAGCACCGGGACTAACTCCTACGAGCAGTACTTC
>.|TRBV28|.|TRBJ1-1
CASSPPILGPNTEAFF
TGTGCCAGCAGTCCACCGATTTTGGGGCCGAACACTGAAGCTTTCTTT
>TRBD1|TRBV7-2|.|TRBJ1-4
CASSPPGQLNEKLFF
TGTGCCAGCAGCCCCCCGGGACAGCTTAATGAAAAACTGTTTTTT
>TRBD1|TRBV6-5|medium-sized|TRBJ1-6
CASSPDRDNSPLHF
TGTGCCAGCAGCCCAGACAGGGATAATTCACCCCTCCACTTT
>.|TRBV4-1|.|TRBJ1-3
CASSQEGGPSGNTIYF
TGCGCCAGCAGCCAAGAAGGGGGTCCCTCTGGAAACACCATATATTTT
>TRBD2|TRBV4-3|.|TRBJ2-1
CASSQWASGGASEQFF
TGCGCCAGCAGCCAATGGGCTAGCGGGGGGGCCAGTGAGCAGTTCTTC
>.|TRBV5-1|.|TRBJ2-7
CASSAYQGGEQYF
TGCGCCAGCAGCGCCTACCAGGGGGGGGAGCAGTACTTC
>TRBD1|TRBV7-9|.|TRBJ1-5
CASSPGQGARAQHF
TGTGCCAGCAGCCCAGGACAGGGGGCGAGGGCCCAGCATTTT
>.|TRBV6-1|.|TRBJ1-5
CASSEVRGQPQHF
TGTGCCAGCAGTGAGGTCCGAGGACAGCCCCAGCATTTT
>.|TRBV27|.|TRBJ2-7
CASSFSVSYEQYF
TGTGCCAGCAGTTTCTCCGTTTCCTACGAGCAGTACTTC
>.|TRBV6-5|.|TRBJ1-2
CASQMTDNYGYTF
TGTGCCAGCCAGATGACGGATAACTATGGCTACACCTTC
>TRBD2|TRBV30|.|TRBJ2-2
CAWTLGLAGGLNTGELFF
TGTGCCTGGACCCTAGGACTAGCGGGGGGACTGAACACCGGGGAGCTGTTTTTT
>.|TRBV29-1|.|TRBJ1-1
CSVYQGLPEAFF
TGCAGCGTGTATCAGGGGTTGCCTGAAGCTTTCTTT
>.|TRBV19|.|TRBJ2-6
CASSMGGSGLGGANVLTF
TGTGCCAGTAGTATGGGAGGATCAGGCCTGGGGGGGGCCAACGTCCTGACTTTC
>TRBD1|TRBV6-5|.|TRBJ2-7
CASKEGTGGGGQYF
TGTGCCAGCAAGGAGGGGACAGGGGGAGGTGGGCAGTACTTC
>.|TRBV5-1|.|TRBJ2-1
CASSYFAVTDEQFF
TGCGCCAGCAGCTACTTCGCAGTCACCGATGAGCAGTTCTTC
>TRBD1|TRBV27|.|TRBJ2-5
CASSQGQNQETQYF
TGTGCCAGCAGTCAGGGACAGAATCAAGAGACCCAGTACTTC
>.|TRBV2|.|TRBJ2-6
CASNLASGANVLTF
TGTGCCAGCAATTTGGCGTCTGGGGCCAACGTCCTGACTTTC
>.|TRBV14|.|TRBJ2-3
CASSQEYPDTQYF
TGTGCCAGCAGCCAAGAGTACCCGGATACGCAGTATTTT
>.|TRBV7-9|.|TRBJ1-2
CASSSQKGGGVYGYTF
TGTGCCAGCAGCTCCCAGAAGGGAGGCGGGGTCTATGGCTACACCTTC
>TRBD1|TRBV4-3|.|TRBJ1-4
CASSQGTGTNEKLFF
TGCGCCAGCAGCCAAGGGACAGGGACTAATGAAAAACTGTTTTTT
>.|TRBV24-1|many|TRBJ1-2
CATQVPGSYGYTF
TGTGCGACCCAAGTCCCCGGCAGCTATGGCTACACCTTC
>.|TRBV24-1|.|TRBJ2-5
CATSDLGGETQYF
TGTGCCACCAGTGATTTAGGTGGAGAGACCCAGTACTTC
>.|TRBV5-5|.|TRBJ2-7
CASSLGTGAYEQYF
TGTGCCAGCAGCTTAGGCACGGGGGCCTACGAGCAGTACTTC
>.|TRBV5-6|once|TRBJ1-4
CASSGPDSYATNEKLFF
TGTGCCAGCAGCGGACCGGACAGCTATGCAACTAATGAAAAACTGTTTTTT
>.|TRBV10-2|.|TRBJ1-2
CASSEYADSNYGYTF
TGCGCCAGCAGTGAGTACGCAGATTCTAACTATGGCTACACCTTC
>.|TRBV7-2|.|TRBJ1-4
CASSQGGTGNEKLFF
TGTGCCAGCAGCCAAGGGGGGACGGGAAATGAAAAACTGTTTTTT
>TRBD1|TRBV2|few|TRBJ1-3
CASSEGQGAGNTIYF
TGTGCCAGCAGCGAAGGACAGGGTGCAGGAAACACCATATATTTT
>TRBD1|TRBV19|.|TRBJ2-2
CASSDRGLAGELFF
TGTGCCAGTAGCGACAGGGGTCTGGCCGGGGAGCTGTTTTTT
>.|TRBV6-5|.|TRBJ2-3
CASSSVTDTQYF
TGTGCCAGCAGTTCCGTCACGGATACGCAGTATTTT
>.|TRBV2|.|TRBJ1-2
CAGGAVYGYTF
TGTGCCGGGGGGGCCGTCTATGGCTACACCTTC
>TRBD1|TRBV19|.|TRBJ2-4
CASSIAGGENIQYF
TGTGCCAGTAGTATCGCAGGGGGCGAAAACATTCAGTACTTC
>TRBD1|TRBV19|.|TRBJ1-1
CASKGGGWGNTEAFF
TGTGCCAGTAAGGGAGGGGGCTGGGGGAACACTGAAGCTTTCTTT
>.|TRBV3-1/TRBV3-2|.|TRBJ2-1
CASSLHRGAKGEQFF
TGTGCCAGCAGCCTACATCGGGGGGCTAAGGGTGAGCAGTTCTTC
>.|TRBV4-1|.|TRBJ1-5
CASSQDVSRTLGNQPQHF
TGCGCCAGCAGCCAAGATGTTTCGAGGACACTGGGCAATCAGCCCCAGCATTTT
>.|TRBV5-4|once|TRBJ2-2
CASSLWGPGPTGELFF
TGTGCCAGCAGCTTGTGGGGTCCAGGCCCCACCGGGGAGCTGTTTTTT
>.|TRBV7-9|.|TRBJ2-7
CASSFDSVYEQYF
TGTGCCAGCAGCTTTGACAGTGTTTACGAGCAGTACTTC
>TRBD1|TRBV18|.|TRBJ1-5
CASSYDRDFEPQHF
TGTGCCAGCTCTTACGACAGGGACTTTGAGCCCCAGCATTTT
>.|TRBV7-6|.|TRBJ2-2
CASSSGRWADPNTGELFF
TGTGCCAGCAGCTCTGGGAGGTGGGCAGATCCTAACACCGGGGAGCTGTTTTTT
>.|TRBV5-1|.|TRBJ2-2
CASSLVGGELFF
TGCGCCAGCAGCTTGGTTGGCGGGGAGCTGTTTTTT
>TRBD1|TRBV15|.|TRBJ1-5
CATSSDRVGVQPQHF
TGTGCCACCAGCAGTGACAGGGTGGGAGTTCAGCCCCAGCATTTT
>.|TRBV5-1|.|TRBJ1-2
CASSFTGFSYGYTF
TGCGCCAGCAGCTTTACAGGGTTCAGCTATGGCTACACCTTC
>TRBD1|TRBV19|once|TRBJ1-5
CASSILGGDLKRNNQPQHF
TGTGCCAGTAGTATATTAGGGGGCGATTTAAAACGAAACAATCAGCCCCAGCATTTT
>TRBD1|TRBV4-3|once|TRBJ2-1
CASSQYRGDEQFF
TGCGCCAGCAGCCAATACAGGGGTGATGAGCAGTTCTTC